The T cell receptor (beta chain) described here comes from a study of cytomegalovirus exposure and HLA in healthy donors. This CDR3 contains 14 residues. With 2 bases removed from V and 4 bases from J, the gap between germline ends came to 9 bases. In germline, CDR1 is SNHLY, CDR2 FYNNEI. The PCR had 60 Vbeta and 13 Jbeta primers. Using immunoSEQ multiplex PCR, the repertoire was profiled, and TCRdb retains in-frame clones only, with some absent. The data show some 130,000 clones, roughly 62% seen once. The chain recombines TRBV2 with TRBJ1-5; tentatively, D is TRBD1 (6 bases). The clonotype comes from a man aged 25 to 40 in good health and CMV-seropositive. The sequenced sample consisted of PBMCs. The CDR3 reads CASSETGYNQPQHF. CDR3 sequence (DNA): TGTGCCAGCAGTGAAACAGGGTATAATCAGCCCCAGCATTTT.